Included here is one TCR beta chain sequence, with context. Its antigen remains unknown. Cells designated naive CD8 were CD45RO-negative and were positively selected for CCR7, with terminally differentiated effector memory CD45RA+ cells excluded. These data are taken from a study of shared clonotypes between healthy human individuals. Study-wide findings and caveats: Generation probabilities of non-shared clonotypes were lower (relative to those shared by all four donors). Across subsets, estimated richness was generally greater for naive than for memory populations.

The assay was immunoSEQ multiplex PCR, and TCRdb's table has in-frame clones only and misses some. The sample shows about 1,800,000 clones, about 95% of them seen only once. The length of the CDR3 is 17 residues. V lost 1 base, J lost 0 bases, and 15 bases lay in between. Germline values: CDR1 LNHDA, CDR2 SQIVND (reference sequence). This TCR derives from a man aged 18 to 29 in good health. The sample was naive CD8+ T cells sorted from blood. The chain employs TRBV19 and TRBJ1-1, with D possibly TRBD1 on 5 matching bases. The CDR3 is CASSIAGGVDLNTEAFF. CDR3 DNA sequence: TGTGCCAGTAGTATAGCGGGAGGGGTGGATTTGAACACTGAAGCTTTCTTT. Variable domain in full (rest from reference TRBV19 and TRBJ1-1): DGGITQSPKYLFRKEGQNVTLSCEQNLNHDAMYWYRQDPGQGLRLIYYSQIVNDFQKGDIAEGYSVSREKKESFPLTVTSAQKNPTAFYLCASSIAGGVDLNTEAFFGQGTRLTVV.